Below, one T cell receptor (beta chain) is given with its context. The junction and the germline gene differ at one end; a read error may be behind it. This sample is drawn from a study of read filtering for tumor transcriptome and immune sequencing. Turning to the study itself: Patients were some 16 male and about 14 female, mean age 65.9 years, range about 40 to 85.

This CDR3 contains 14 residues. The germline V gene encodes CDR1 MNHNS and CDR2 SASEGT. Molecular barcoded adaptors covering alpha/delta and beta/gamma chains were used on roughly 400 ng RNA. Each CDR3 protein is one row after TCRdb ran MiXCR on the reads. Here the sample spans tens of thousands of distinct CDR3 sequences, over 11% being singletons. The material sequenced was a population of CD138-negative cells sorted from bone marrow. This clonotype originated in a donor at least 40 years old with multiple myeloma. The chain has TRBV6-1 and TRBJ2-1, with TRBD2 matching 8 bases. The CDR3 sequence: CASVHSGNRDEQFF. The CDR3 DNA is TGCGCCAGCGTCCATAGCGGGAACAGGGATGAGCAGTTCTTC.